The 25 T cell receptor beta chains given below trace back to one sample, sequenced in a study of T cells in Graves' hyperthyroidism and ophthalmopathy. Amplification of TCR beta CDR3 regions used RNA as the template. HTBI primers were used for first-round RT-PCR of the TCR CDR3. TCRdb re-called the multiplex PCR reads through MiXCR, storing one row per CDR3 protein. The table records around 390,000 distinct CDR3 sequences, roughly 15% of them present only once. The material sequenced was blood. The receptors originated from a woman under 40 with Graves' ophthalmopathy.

This clonotype came up many times. The V and J genes are TRBV7-2 and TRBJ2-5; D could derive from TRBD1 or TRBD2 (6 bases each). V lost 6 bases and J lost 5, with 19 bases in between. Germline values: CDR1 SGHTA, CDR2 FQGNSA. The CDR3 extends over 15 amino acids. Here the CDR3 DNA reads TGTGCCAGCAGGTTGGCCCGCGGGACATGGGAGACCCAGTACTTC. This translates into CASRLARGTWETQYF.

V is TRBV3-1 and J is TRBJ2-1; possibly TRBD2 for D (6 bases). The CDR3 runs to 15 residues. The germline V and J ends were trimmed by 6 bases and 0 bases, with 12 bases remaining between them. Germline values: CDR1 LGHDT, CDR2 YNNKEL (reference sequence). This CDR3 is CASRPGLLSYNEQFF. In nucleotides, the CDR3 is TGTGCCAGCAGGCCGGGACTTCTCTCCTACAATGAGCAGTTCTTC.

This clonotype was seen more than once but under ten times. V gene TRBV6-2 or TRBV6-3 combines with J gene TRBJ2-1; 10 bases map to TRBD2. In germline, CDR1 is MNHEY, CDR2 SVGEGT. This CDR3 comprises 15 residues. V was pared by 6 bases and J by 2 bases, with 4 bases of the junction left unmatched. The chain's CDR3 is CASRLAGPPYNEQFF. The CDR3 coding sequence is TGTGCCAGCAGACTAGCGGGGCCCCCCTACAATGAGCAGTTCTTC.

This clonotype was found many times. This chain connects TRBV28 to TRBJ1-4; a possible D gene is TRBD1 (5 bases). The ends were cut back, 5 bases at V and 6 bases at J, with 16 bases in the middle. Germline CDR1 MDHEN, CDR2 SYDVKM. This CDR3 region has 15 residues. CDR3 protein: CASSLRTLIDEKLFF. CDR3 DNA: TGTGCCAGCAGTCTGCGGACACTCATCGATGAAAAACTGTTTTTT. The full variable domain, completed using reference TRBV28 and TRBJ1-4, is DVKVTQSSRYLVKRTGEKVFLECVQDMDHENMFWYRQDPGLGLRLIYFSYDVKMKEKGDIPEGYSVSREKKERFSLILESASTNQTSMYLCASSLRTLIDEKLFFGSGTQLSVL.

This clonotype occurred once. The chain couples TRBV6-2 or TRBV6-3 to TRBJ2-7, with 11 nucleotides matching TRBD2. The V gene end was trimmed by 8 bases and the J gene end by 2 bases; junction bases not matched to a gene: 2. Germline V gives CDR1 MNHEY, CDR2 SVGEGT. The CDR3 consists of 13 residues. The CDR3: CASLAGGAYEQYF. In DNA, the CDR3 is TGTGCCAGCTTAGCGGGGGGGGCCTACGAGCAGTACTTC.

This clonotype was observed many times. The chain combines TRBV7-2 with TRBJ2-7; D is undetermined. CDR3 length equals 16 residues. The germline CDR1 and CDR2 sequences are SGHTA and FQGNSA. Deletions cut 0 bases from V and 2 bases from J, with 14 bases between. In nucleotides, the CDR3 is TGTGCCAGCAGCTTAGCTCTTTTTCTGGGAACCTACGAGCAGTACTTC. Amino acids: CASSLALFLGTYEQYF.

This clonotype has a count of ten or more. J is TRBJ2-5 and V is TRBV12-3 or TRBV12-4, with 8 bases matching TRBD2. Trimming removed 6 bases from V and 4 bases from J; junction bases left unmatched: 19. This CDR3 contains 18 residues. DNA of the CDR3: TGTGCCAGCAGCCTTACACCCCCGGCGGGGGGCCGGTTAGAGACCCAGTACTTC. As protein: CASSLTPPAGGRLETQYF.

This clonotype was counted ten times or more. V usage is TRBV6-1 and J usage is TRBJ2-5; 8 nucleotides match TRBD1. This CDR3 is 14 amino acids long. V lost 7 bases, J lost 5 bases, and 9 bases stayed unmatched. CDR1 and CDR2 (germline): MNHNS, SASEGT. CDR3 loop: CASKPTRGRETQYF. CDR3 nucleotides: TGTGCCAGCAAACCTACCAGGGGGCGGGAGACCCAGTACTTC.

This clonotype was detected ten times or more. V usage is TRBV12-3 or TRBV12-4 and J usage is TRBJ1-6; D is unresolved. V dropped 8 bases and J dropped 9 bases, with 11 bases sitting between them. The CDR3 covers 12 residues. CDR3 nucleotide sequence: TGTGCCAGCGAATCTCCAGGTTCACCCCTCCACTTT. The encoded protein is CASESPGSPLHF.

V usage is TRBV9 and J usage is TRBJ1-3; possibly TRBD1 for D (5 bases). CDR1 and CDR2 from the germline V gene are SGDLS and YYNGEE. This CDR3 is built from 18 residues. The germline V and J ends were trimmed by 1 base and 0 bases, with 17 bases remaining between them. For the CDR3, the DNA is TGTGCCAGCAGCGTAATGGGGGGATCCGAGAGCTCTGGAAACACCATATATTTT. It translates to CASSVMGGSESSGNTIYF.

On this clonotype itself: A much larger clone is a single base away; this may be a read error. This chain links TRBV2 with TRBJ2-1; perhaps TRBD2 as D (6 bases). Looked up from germline, CDR1 is SNHLY and CDR2 is FYNNEI. This CDR3 spans 15 amino acids. Trimming shortened V by 10 bases and J by 0 bases, and 16 bases separated the two germline ends. In nucleotides, the CDR3 is TGTGCCAACATGGGGGGTTTAAGCTCCTACAATGAGCAGTTCTTC. This codes for CANMGGLSSYNEQFF.

This clonotype occurred once. The chain carries TRBV29-1 and TRBJ1-1; no reliable D call. The CDR3 loop spans 13 amino acids. Between the trimmed V and J ends, which lost 4 bases and 1 base, there was a span of 10 bases. CDR1 is SQVTM and CDR2 is ANQGSEA in the germline V gene. The CDR3 protein is CSVANTGNTEAFF. In DNA, the CDR3 is TGCAGCGTTGCTAATACGGGGAACACTGAAGCTTTCTTT.

This clonotype was counted at least ten times. The chain recombines TRBV20-1 with TRBJ1-2; D ambiguous. V dropped 3 bases and J dropped 8 bases, with 16 bases sitting between them. The germline CDR1 and CDR2 sequences are DFQATT and SNEGSKA (reference sequence). The CDR3 contains 13 residues. The chain's CDR3 is CSARGSGSGGYTF. CDR3 bases: TGCAGTGCTAGGGGTTCCGGGTCGGGCGGCTACACCTTC.

The sample holds many counts of this clonotype. The chain couples TRBV28 to TRBJ1-6; 7 bases are a match to TRBD1. Germline CDR1 reads MDHEN; CDR2 reads SYDVKM. CDR3 length: 13 amino acids. The trim removed 5 bases at V and 13 bases at J, leaving 8 bases unmatched. CDR3 nucleotides: TGTGCCAGCAGTACTACAGGGGACTCGCCCCTCCACTTT. Its translation is CASSTTGDSPLHF.

Ten or more counts support this clonotype. The genes are TRBV7-4 and TRBJ1-1; perhaps TRBD1 as D (6 bases). Germline V gene data show CDR1 as SGHVT and CDR2 as SQSDAQ. V lost 3 bases and J 2 bases, leaving 10 bases between the germline ends. This CDR3 is 14 amino acids long. DNA for the CDR3: TGTGCCAGCAGCTTTTGGGGGCTCAACACTGAAGCTTTCTTT. It is translated as CASSFWGLNTEAFF.

This clonotype was picked up a small number of times. V is TRBV15 and J is TRBJ1-2; D not resolved. The germline V gene has CDR1 LNHNV and CDR2 YYDKDF (reference sequence). Trimming left V 5 bases short and J 6 bases short, with 7 bases between. CDR3 length equals 11 residues. The CDR3 DNA follows: TGTGCCACCAGCGGTTTTGATGGCTACACCTTC. Amino acids: CATSGFDGYTF.

This clonotype occurred many times. This sequence joins TRBV7-3 and TRBJ2-3; 8 bases are shared with TRBD2. The germline CDR1 and CDR2 sequences are SGHTA and FQGTGA. The CDR3 has 17 residues. The ends lost 2 bases at V and 0 bases at J; junction bases unmatched: 7. The CDR3 sequence: CASSLRGPGGSTDTQYF. The CDR3 DNA is TGTGCCAGCAGCTTACGGGGCCCGGGAGGGAGCACAGATACGCAGTATTTT.

This clonotype was counted many times. The chain has TRBV12-3 or TRBV12-4 and TRBJ2-2; 8 bases fit TRBD2. This CDR3 comprises 17 residues. J gave up 4 bases and V 5 bases, and 12 bases lay outside the gene matches. For the CDR3, the DNA is TGTGCCAGCAGTCTCCGATTTAGCGGGATTAGCACCGGGGAGCTGTTTTTT. Protein sequence: CASSLRFSGISTGELFF.

This chain joins TRBV27 and TRBJ2-2; 7 bases map to TRBD1. Unmatched junction bases numbered 11, after V lost 4 bases and J lost 6 bases. Germline V gene lookup returns CDR1 MNHEY and CDR2 SMNVEV (reference sequence). The CDR3 covers 16 residues. The CDR3 nucleotides are TGTGCCAGCAGTTCCCGACAGGGCCCTCTTCCCGGGGAGCTGTTTTTT. Its translation: CASSSRQGPLPGELFF.

This clonotype was counted many times. The J gene is TRBJ2-7, the V gene TRBV6-1; TRBD2 matches 9 bases. V shed 7 bases and J 4 bases; nucleotides not matched to a gene: 11. The CDR3 consists of 15 residues. CDR1 MNHNS and CDR2 SASEGT come from the germline V gene. As DNA, the CDR3 is TGTGCCAGCACCGCTTCGCGGGGGGGGGTTTACGAGCAGTACTTC. It yields the protein CASTASRGGVYEQYF.

This clonotype occurred many times. This chain joins TRBV14 and TRBJ2-5, with a weak D call TRBD2 (5 bases). The CDR3 has 15 residues. The V gene's germline CDR1 is SGHDN and CDR2 FVKESK. Trimming removed 1 base from V and 3 bases from J, with 12 bases in between. The CDR3 nucleotides read TGTGCCAGCAGCCAAGTCTCCGGGGTCGAAGAGACCCAGTACTTC. Residues: CASSQVSGVEETQYF.

This clonotype has at least ten counts. This chain joins TRBV12-3 or TRBV12-4 and TRBJ1-2, with D hard to call. The ends were cut back, 7 bases at V and 8 bases at J, with 11 bases in the middle. The CDR3 sequence is 11 residues long. CDR3: CASKVQAGYTF. The CDR3 nucleotides read TGTGCCAGCAAAGTGCAGGCGGGCTACACCTTC.

This clonotype was found a few times. The rearrangement joins TRBV19 to TRBJ2-1; TRBD2 aligns across 7 bases. J was trimmed by 5 bases and V by 5 bases; bases with no gene match: 12. Germline assignment: CDR1 LNHDA and CDR2 SQIVND (reference sequence). The length of the CDR3 is 16 residues. CDR3 in amino acids: CASSYGSGVTNNEQFF. In nucleotides, the CDR3 is TGTGCCAGTAGTTATGGAAGCGGGGTCACCAACAATGAGCAGTTCTTC.

In this sample, this clonotype turned up a few times. J is TRBJ2-1 and V is TRBV7-8, with D unresolved. This CDR3 has 12 residues. V was cut by 5 bases and J by 7 bases, with 9 bases left in between. The germline V gene has CDR1 SGHVS and CDR2 FQNEAQ. DNA of the CDR3: TGTGCCAGCAGCATAGTACGGAATGAGCAGTTCTTC. Amino acid sequence: CASSIVRNEQFF.

This clonotype was counted ten times or more. V usage is TRBV11-2 and J usage is TRBJ2-3; D not resolved. The CDR3 is 13 amino acids. The V and J ends lost 1 base and 4 bases respectively, with 6 bases between them. Germline assignment: CDR1 SGHAT and CDR2 FQNNGV. This CDR3 is CASSLVGSDTQYF. The CDR3 DNA sequence: TGTGCCAGCAGCTTAGTGGGCTCAGATACGCAGTATTTT.